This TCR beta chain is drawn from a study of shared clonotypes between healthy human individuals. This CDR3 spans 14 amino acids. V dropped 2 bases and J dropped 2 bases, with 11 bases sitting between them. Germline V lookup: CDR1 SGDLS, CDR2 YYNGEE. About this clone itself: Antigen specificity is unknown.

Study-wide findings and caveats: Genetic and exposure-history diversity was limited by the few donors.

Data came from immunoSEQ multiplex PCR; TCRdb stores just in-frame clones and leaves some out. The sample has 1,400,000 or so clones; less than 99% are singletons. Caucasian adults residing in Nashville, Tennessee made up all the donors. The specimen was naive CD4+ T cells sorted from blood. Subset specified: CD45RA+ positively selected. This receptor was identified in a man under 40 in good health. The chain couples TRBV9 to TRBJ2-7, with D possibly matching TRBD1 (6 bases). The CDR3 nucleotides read TGTGCCAGCAGCGTGCAGGGGTCAACCTACGAGCAGTACTTC. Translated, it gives CASSVQGSTYEQYF. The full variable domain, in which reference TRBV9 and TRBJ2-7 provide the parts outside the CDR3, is DSGVTQTPKHLITATGQRVTLRCSPRSGDLSVYWYQQSLDQGLQFLIQYYNGEERAKGNILERFSAQQFPDLHSELNLSSLELGDSALYFCASSVQGSTYEQYFGPGTRLTVT.